The rows below give T cell receptor beta chains drawn from one sample of a study of sequential checkpoint blockade in melanoma. Repertoires were generated with immunoSEQ multiplex PCR, while TCRdb's copy carries only in-frame clones and drops some. In the table there are roughly 36,000 clones, roughly 32% of which are singletons. The sequencing here drew on tumor tissue (inferred from file names), taken from a patient given nivolumab and ipilimumab in sequence. The receptors were gathered from a human donor with melanoma. CDR3s include the opening cysteine and the closing phenylalanine or tryptophan. D genes are given only for firm matches. Clone size is stated in some rows and not others, as once, few, many or a class when expanded.

D gene: NA
CDR3 length: 16
J gene: TRBJ2-2
V gene: TRBV11-1
clone size: many
CDR3 protein: CASSHESGGNTGELFF
CDR3 DNA: TGTGCCAGCAGCCATGAATCAGGTGGGAACACCGGGGAGCTGTTTTTT

D gene: NA
CDR3 length: 14
J gene: TRBJ1-5
V gene: TRBV6-8
clone size: NA
CDR3 protein: CASSYQGHNQPQHF
CDR3 DNA: TGTGCCAGCAGTTACCAGGGACATAATCAGCCCCAGCATTTT

D gene: TRBD2
CDR3 length: 14
J gene: TRBJ2-3
V gene: TRBV30
clone size: NA
CDR3 protein: CAWAIAGGLNTQYF
CDR3 DNA: TGTGCCTGGGCAATAGCGGGAGGATTGAATACGCAGTATTTT

D gene: NA
CDR3 length: 11
J gene: TRBJ1-3
V gene: TRBV19
clone size: NA
CDR3 protein: CASSTLGTIYF
CDR3 DNA: TGTGCCAGTAGCACTTTGGGCACCATATATTTT

D gene: TRBD1
CDR3 length: 16
J gene: TRBJ1-6
V gene: TRBV15
clone size: few
CDR3 protein: CATSRIQGMGNSPLHF
CDR3 DNA: TGTGCCACCAGCAGGATACAGGGGATGGGGAATTCACCCCTCCACTTT

D gene: NA
CDR3 length: 13
J gene: TRBJ1-2
V gene: TRBV9
clone size: NA
CDR3 protein: CASSVQGTYGYTF
CDR3 DNA: TGTGCCAGCAGCGTCCAGGGGACCTATGGCTACACCTTC

D gene: NA
CDR3 length: 14
J gene: TRBJ1-3
V gene: TRBV5-1
clone size: NA
CDR3 protein: CASSQGVSGNTIYF
CDR3 DNA: TGCGCCAGCAGCCAGGGAGTCTCTGGAAACACCATATATTTT

D gene: NA
CDR3 length: 14
J gene: TRBJ2-7
V gene: TRBV7-6
clone size: few
CDR3 protein: CASSLGLSSYEQYF
CDR3 DNA: TGTGCCAGCAGCTTAGGGCTGAGCTCCTACGAGCAGTACTTC

D gene: NA
CDR3 length: 17
J gene: TRBJ1-2
V gene: TRBV15
clone size: NA
CDR3 protein: CATSRDFTQTTNYGYTF
CDR3 DNA: TGTGCCACCAGCAGAGATTTTACACAGACAACTAACTATGGCTACACCTTC

D gene: NA
CDR3 length: 15
J gene: TRBJ2-5
V gene: TRBV11-3
clone size: many
CDR3 protein: CASSHQERVRETQYF
CDR3 DNA: TGTGCCAGCAGCCACCAAGAGAGAGTCCGCGAGACCCAGTACTTC

D gene: TRBD2
CDR3 length: 16
J gene: TRBJ2-7
V gene: TRBV11-3
clone size: few
CDR3 protein: CASSLGKQAGANEQYF
CDR3 DNA: TGTGCCAGCAGCCTCGGGAAACAAGCGGGAGCCAACGAGCAGTACTTC

D gene: NA
CDR3 length: 15
J gene: TRBJ2-7
V gene: TRBV10-2
clone size: NA
CDR3 protein: CASSEPFQGMGEQYF
CDR3 DNA: TGCGCCAGCAGTGAGCCGTTCCAGGGGATGGGCGAGCAGTACTTC

D gene: TRBD1
CDR3 length: 14
J gene: TRBJ2-1
V gene: TRBV19
clone size: NA
CDR3 protein: CASSPRTGHNEQFF
CDR3 DNA: TGTGCCAGTAGTCCCCGGACAGGCCACAATGAGCAGTTCTTC

D gene: TRBD1
CDR3 length: 16
J gene: TRBJ2-7
V gene: TRBV6-8
clone size: few
CDR3 protein: CASSDLIQGARYEQYF
CDR3 DNA: TGTGCCAGCAGTGATTTGATACAGGGGGCGCGGTACGAGCAGTACTTC

D gene: NA
CDR3 length: 16
J gene: TRBJ1-1
V gene: TRBV19
clone size: NA
CDR3 protein: CASSMAYRVTDTEAFF
CDR3 DNA: TGTGCCAGTAGCATGGCATACAGGGTTACGGACACTGAAGCTTTCTTT

D gene: NA
CDR3 length: 15
J gene: TRBJ2-3
V gene: TRBV6-8
clone size: NA
CDR3 protein: CASSYSIPYTDTQYF
CDR3 DNA: TGTGCCAGCAGTTACTCGATTCCTTACACAGATACGCAGTATTTT

D gene: TRBD1
CDR3 length: 16
J gene: TRBJ1-1
V gene: TRBV25-1
clone size: NA
CDR3 protein: CASSELLPRDRSSAFF
CDR3 DNA: TGTGCCAGCAGTGAACTTCTCCCCCGGGACAGGTCTTCAGCTTTCTTT

D gene: TRBD1
CDR3 length: 14
J gene: TRBJ2-3
V gene: TRBV11-3
clone size: many
CDR3 protein: CASSLRDRANTQYF
CDR3 DNA: TGTGCCAGCAGCCTCCGGGACAGGGCCAATACGCAGTATTTT

D gene: NA
CDR3 length: 15
J gene: TRBJ1-5
V gene: TRBV19
clone size: few
CDR3 protein: CASSIWGSDNQPQHF
CDR3 DNA: TGTGCCAGTAGTATTTGGGGGAGTGACAATCAGCCCCAGCATTTT

D gene: TRBD2
CDR3 length: 17
J gene: TRBJ2-3
V gene: TRBV23-1
clone size: NA
CDR3 protein: CASSSRILAGGSDTQYF
CDR3 DNA: TGCGCCAGCAGCTCGAGAATTTTAGCGGGAGGATCAGATACGCAGTATTTT

D gene: TRBD1
CDR3 length: 15
J gene: TRBJ2-7
V gene: TRBV28
clone size: NA
CDR3 protein: CASSRKGRGPYEQYF
CDR3 DNA: TGTGCCAGCAGTAGGAAGGGCAGGGGGCCCTACGAGCAGTACTTC

D gene: TRBD1
CDR3 length: 15
J gene: TRBJ1-3
V gene: TRBV5-1
clone size: NA
CDR3 protein: CASSHGQGSGNTIYF
CDR3 DNA: TGCGCCAGCAGCCATGGACAGGGCTCTGGAAACACCATATATTTT

D gene: NA
CDR3 length: 15
J gene: TRBJ1-4
V gene: TRBV25-1
clone size: NA
CDR3 protein: CASSDTRVRNEKLFF
CDR3 DNA: TGTGCCAGCAGTGATACAAGGGTGAGGAATGAAAAACTGTTTTTT

D gene: NA
CDR3 length: 18
J gene: TRBJ1-6
V gene: TRBV4-1
clone size: few
CDR3 protein: CASSQALPVGVNNSPLHF
CDR3 DNA: TGCGCCAGCAGCCAAGCTCTTCCAGTTGGGGTTAATAATTCACCCCTCCACTTT

D gene: NA
CDR3 length: 13
J gene: TRBJ1-1
V gene: TRBV6-8
clone size: NA
CDR3 protein: CATETAMNTEAFF
CDR3 DNA: TGTGCCACGGAGACAGCGATGAACACTGAAGCTTTCTTT

D gene: NA
CDR3 length: 16
J gene: TRBJ1-5
V gene: TRBV6-8
clone size: NA
CDR3 protein: CASSYSDGGPGQPQHF
CDR3 DNA: TGTGCCAGCAGTTACTCCGACGGGGGGCCGGGGCAGCCCCAGCATTTT